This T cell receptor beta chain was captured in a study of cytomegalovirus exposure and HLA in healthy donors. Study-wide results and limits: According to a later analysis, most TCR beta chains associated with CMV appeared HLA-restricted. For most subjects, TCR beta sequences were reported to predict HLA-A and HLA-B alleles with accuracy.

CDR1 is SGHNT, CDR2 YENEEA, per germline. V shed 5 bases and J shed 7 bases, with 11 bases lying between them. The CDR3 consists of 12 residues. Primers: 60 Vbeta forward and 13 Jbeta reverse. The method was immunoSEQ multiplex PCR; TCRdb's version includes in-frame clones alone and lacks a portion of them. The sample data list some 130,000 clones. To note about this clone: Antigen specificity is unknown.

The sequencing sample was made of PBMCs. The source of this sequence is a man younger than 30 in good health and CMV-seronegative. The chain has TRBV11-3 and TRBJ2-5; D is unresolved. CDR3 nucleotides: TGTGCCAGCAGCGAACAGCTGGGGACCCAGTACTTC. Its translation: CASSEQLGTQYF. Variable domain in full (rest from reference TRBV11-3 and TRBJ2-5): EAGVVQSPRYKIIEKKQPVAFWCNPISGHNTLYWYLQNLGQGPELLIRYENEEAVDDSQLPKDRFSAERLKGVDSTLKIQPAELGDSAVYLCASSEQLGTQYFGPGTRLLVL.